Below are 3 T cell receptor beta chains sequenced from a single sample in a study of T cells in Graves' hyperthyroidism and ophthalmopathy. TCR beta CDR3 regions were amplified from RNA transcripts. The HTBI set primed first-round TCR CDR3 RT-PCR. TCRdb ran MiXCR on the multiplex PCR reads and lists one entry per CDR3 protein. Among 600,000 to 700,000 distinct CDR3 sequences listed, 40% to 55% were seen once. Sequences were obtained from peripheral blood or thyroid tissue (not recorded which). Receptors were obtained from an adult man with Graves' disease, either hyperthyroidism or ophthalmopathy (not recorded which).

The CDR3 spells CASSLLGMRGELFF. The CDR3 DNA is TGTGCCAGCAGCTTATTGGGGATGCGCGGGGAGCTGTTTTTT. J is TRBJ2-2 and V is TRBV7-6, with D unresolved. The V gene's germline CDR1 is SGHVS and CDR2 FNYEAQ. V was trimmed by 2 bases and J by 7 bases, leaving 11 bases between them. CDR3 length: 14 amino acids.

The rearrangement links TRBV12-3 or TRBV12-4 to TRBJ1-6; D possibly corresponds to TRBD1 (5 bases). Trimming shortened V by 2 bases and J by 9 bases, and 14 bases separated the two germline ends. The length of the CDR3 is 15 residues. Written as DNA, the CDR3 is TGTGCCAGCAGTTTAAAGGGGCAGGGACCTTCACCCCTCCACTTT. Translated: CASSLKGQGPSPLHF.

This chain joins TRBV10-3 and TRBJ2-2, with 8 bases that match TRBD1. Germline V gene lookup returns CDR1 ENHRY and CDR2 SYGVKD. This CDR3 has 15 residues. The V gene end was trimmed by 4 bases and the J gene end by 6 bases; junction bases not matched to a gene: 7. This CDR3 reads CAISGDRGLSGELFF. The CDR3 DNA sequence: TGTGCCATCAGTGGTGACAGGGGTTTATCCGGGGAGCTGTTTTTT.